Presented here are 6 T cell receptor beta chains from one specimen sequenced in a study of T cell repertoires in cytomegalovirus infection. In TCRdb, the reads were re-called with MiXCR into one record per CDR3 protein. Of around 800,000 distinct CDR3 sequences in the sample, about 31% were seen once. For these receptors, no antigen is known. The sample here was cultured CD8+ T cells from PBMCs, taken from culture after CMV antigen stimulation. The receptors stem from a human donor in good health (CMV status not recorded). Some clones in this sample may be carry-over from other donors' samples.

There are a few counts of this clonotype. The chain couples TRBV7-9 to TRBJ1-6, with D hard to call. V was trimmed by 6 bases and J by 4 bases, leaving 22 bases between them. Germline V gene sequence: CDR1 SEHNR, CDR2 FQNEAQ (reference sequence). There are 18 residues in the CDR3. The CDR3 region has the DNA TGTGCCAGCAGTCTGTCCCACAATGACAAGGATTATAATTCACCCCTCCACTTT. This codes for CASSLSHNDKDYNSPLHF. The full variable domain, with the rest looked up from reference TRBV7-9 and TRBJ1-6, is DTGVSQNPRHKITKRGQNVTFRCDPISEHNRLYWYRQTLGQGPEFLTYFQNEAQLEKSRLLSDRFSAERPKGSFSTLEIQRTEQGDSAMYLCASSLSHNDKDYNSPLHFGNGTRLTVT.

This clonotype was recorded at least ten times. V is TRBV7-8 and J is TRBJ2-2; 8 bases agree with TRBD2. With V trimmed by 3 bases and J by 1 base, 10 bases remained unmatched. Germline V gene lookup returns CDR1 SGHVS and CDR2 FQNEAQ. This CDR3 spans 18 amino acids. CDR3 bases: TGTGCCAGCAGCTTCATCATCAGCGGGGGCCTGAACACCGGGGAGCTGTTTTTT. Protein product: CASSFIISGGLNTGELFF.

This clonotype was counted between two and nine times. The CDR3 DNA reads as TGTGCCAGCAGCCTCCTTTGGGAGCCCTTGAGCTCCTACGAGCAGTACTTC. This gives the protein CASSLLWEPLSSYEQYF. The chain has TRBV27 and TRBJ2-7; weak D call: TRBD2 (5 bases). V lost 6 bases and J 0 bases, leaving 21 bases between the germline ends. The CDR3 loop spans 17 amino acids. Per the germline V gene, CDR1 is MNHEY and CDR2 is SMNVEV (reference sequence).

This clonotype was recorded many times. CDR3 sequence reads: CASSSSRGGLTNEKLFF. CDR3 nucleotides: TGTGCCAGCAGCTCGTCTCGGGGGGGCCTCACTAATGAAAAACTGTTTTTT. The chain has TRBV7-9 and TRBJ1-4; the D gene is possibly TRBD1 (6 bases). Germline CDR1 is SEHNR and CDR2 is FQNEAQ (reference sequence). The germline V and J ends were trimmed by 4 bases and 2 bases, with 17 bases remaining between them. The CDR3 contains 17 residues.

This clonotype has just a few counts. The rearrangement links TRBV6-6 to TRBJ1-1; 7 bases are shared with TRBD1. V trimming: 7 bases; J trimming: 3 bases; junction bases outside the gene matches: 8. The CDR3 covers 14 residues. The V gene's germline CDR1 is MNHNY and CDR2 SVGAGI (reference sequence). CDR3 coding DNA: TGTGCCAGCAATAAAAGGGGGCCCGACACTGAAGCTTTCTTT. Its translation is CASNKRGPDTEAFF.

The gene calls are TRBV15 and TRBJ2-1; 10 bases are shared with TRBD1. Per the germline V gene, CDR1 is LNHNV and CDR2 is YYDKDF (reference sequence). CDR3 size: 15 residues. V lost 5 bases and J lost 2; bases outside the gene matches: 3. Written as DNA, the CDR3 is TGTGCCACCAGCGCTGACAGGGGGCCCTACAATGAGCAGTTCTTC. Amino acids: CATSADRGPYNEQFF. Supplemented by reference TRBV15 and TRBJ2-1, the full variable domain reads DAMVIQNPRYQVTQFGKPVTLSCSQTLNHNVMYWYQQKSSQAPKLLFHYYDKDFNNEADTPDNFQSRRPNTSFCFLDIRSPGLGDTAMYLCATSADRGPYNEQFFGPGTRLTVL.